This TCR gamma chain was identified during a study of gamma-delta T cells after stem cell transplantation. The V segment lost 0 bases and the J segment 3 bases; nucleotides outside the gene matches: 8. CDR1 is EGSTGY and CDR2 is YDSYTSSV in the germline V gene. The CDR3 contains 15 residues. TCRdb re-processed the RT-PCR reads via CATT. Of 2,500 to 3,500 gamma-chain clones listed, roughly 18% were seen once; the top ten hold 3.4%. This rearrangement joins TRGV4 to TRGJ1 or TRGJ2. This clonotype was obtained from a human donor. It is not recorded whose cells these are; they may come from a transplant donor. Sequenced sample: gamma-delta T cells. The DNA for the CDR3 is TGTGCCACCTGGGATGGGCCGAGGGGTTATTATAAGAAACTCTTT. Translation: CATWDGPRGYYKKLF.